This entry features one TCR beta chain sequence. The sample is drawn from a study of T cell repertoires in ileal Crohn's disease. Germline values: CDR1 SQVTM, CDR2 ANQGSEA. The CDR3 has 14 residues. V was pared by 1 base and J by 8 bases, with 17 bases between. Indicated time point: neoterminal ileum biopsy at postoperative endoscopy, about 6 months after surgery. Sequencing used immunoSEQ multiplex PCR; TCRdb keeps in-frame clones, though not all of them. The top ten clones hold approximately 2.3% of a sample with roughly 3,000 clones, 75% to 90% of them seen once. The rearrangement links TRBV29-1 to TRBJ1-2, with a weak D call TRBD1 (5 bases). This TCR was sampled from an adult with Crohn's disease. The sample taken for sequencing was ileal tissue. In DNA form, the CDR3 reads TGCAGCGTTGAAGGGAGCGGGGCTGGTCGGGGCTACACCTTC. Amino acids: CSVEGSGAGRGYTF.